A single sample gave rise to the 11 T cell receptor beta chains below, sequenced in a study of identical twins (TCRdb year 2016). Library creation used 5' RACE. TCRdb names Illumina HiSeq 2000 as the instrument used. The raw public reads went through TCRdb reprocessing: fastp at Q25, MiXCR clone calling, in-frame beta chains kept. Rows with one shared CDR3 protein collapse into an entry with the most common genes and DNA. In all, the sample holds about 240,000 distinct CDR3 sequences, and about 13% of those were seen once. The leading ten clones occupy roughly 3.7% of the sample. The sample also formed part of further work on yellow fever vaccine responses in identical twins.

Specimen: memory (CD45RO+) T cells sorted from blood. The sample's cell subset or site, from its label and the paper: CD45RO+ enriched T cells. All receptors come from a woman under 30 in good health.

The V call is TRBV6-4, the J call TRBJ2-7, with a tentative D call TRBD1 (5 bases). Trimming took off 0 bases at V and 3 bases at J, with 9 bases between the two ends. The germline CDR1 and CDR2 sequences are MRHNA and SNTAGT. CDR3 length: 14 amino acids. CDR3 in DNA: TGTGCCAGCAGTGACTCGACAGCTAACTACGAGCAGTACTTC. Translation gives CASSDSTANYEQYF.

The gene calls are TRBV28 and TRBJ2-2, with D hard to call. The CDR3 spans 19 residues. V was pared by 2 bases and J by 1 base, with 20 bases between. Germline assignment: CDR1 MDHEN and CDR2 SYDVKM. The CDR3 coding sequence is TGTGCCAGCAGTTTAGAAGGGCCATCGAACAGTTGGAACACCGGGGAGCTGTTTTTT. Amino acids: CASSLEGPSNSWNTGELFF.

In its sample, this clonotype was seen a few times. The V gene is TRBV5-1, the J gene TRBJ2-7; the match to TRBD1 covers 9 bases. CDR3 size: 13 residues. The V gene's germline CDR1 is SGHRS and CDR2 YFSETQ. The trim removed 7 bases at V and 4 bases at J, leaving 6 bases unmatched. The CDR3 region has the DNA TGCGCCAGCGCCGGGACAGGGAGGTACGAGCAGTACTTC. Translated, it gives CASAGTGRYEQYF.

J is TRBJ2-5 and V is TRBV20-1, with 7 bases aligning to TRBD2. The CDR3 runs to 12 residues. J lost 3 bases, V lost 5 bases, and 3 bases had no gene match. Germline loops: CDR1 DFQATT, CDR2 SNEGSKA (reference sequence). CDR3 loop: CSAGGLKETQYF. The CDR3, as DNA: TGCAGTGCTGGGGGACTAAAAGAGACCCAGTACTTC.

V and J are TRBV6-1 and TRBJ2-7, with 10 bases identical to TRBD2. With 6 bases clipped from V and 4 bases from J, the junction kept 12 bases outside the gene matches. Germline assignment: CDR1 MNHNS and CDR2 SASEGT. The CDR3 covers 16 residues. The CDR3 DNA is TGTGCCAGCAGCACTCCTAGCGGGGGCCCTACTTACGAGCAGTACTTC. Translating it yields CASSTPSGGPTYEQYF.

This chain links TRBV15 with TRBJ2-6, with D unclear. The V end was cut by 6 bases, the J end by 1 base, with 1 base between. This CDR3 is built from 12 residues. From germline, CDR1 is LNHNV and CDR2 YYDKDF (reference sequence). CDR3 loop: CATRSGANVLTF. The CDR3 nucleotides read TGTGCCACCAGATCTGGGGCCAACGTCCTGACTTTC.

J is TRBJ2-1 and V is TRBV11-2; TRBD1 aligns across 8 bases. The CDR3 consists of 16 residues. V dropped 5 bases and J dropped 4; count of bases not matched to a gene: 10. The germline gives CDR1 SGHAT, CDR2 FQNNGV. The chain's CDR3 is CASSPTWGQDYNEQFF. The CDR3 DNA sequence: TGTGCCAGCAGCCCCACATGGGGACAGGATTACAATGAGCAGTTCTTC.

This clonotype was seen more than once but under ten times. The J gene is TRBJ2-1, the V gene TRBV7-6; 8 nucleotides line up with TRBD1. V shed 2 bases and J 4 bases; nucleotides not matched to a gene: 7. The CDR3 is 16 residues long. Germline loops: CDR1 SGHVS, CDR2 FNYEAQ. CDR3 amino acids: CASSLQGARPYNEQFF. In DNA form, the CDR3 reads TGTGCCAGCAGCTTACAGGGGGCACGTCCTTACAATGAGCAGTTCTTC.

The sample holds a few counts of this clonotype. This chain joins TRBV12-3 or TRBV12-4 and TRBJ2-2; tentatively, D is TRBD1 (6 bases). The CDR3 extends over 15 amino acids. V lost 5 bases and J lost 6, with 16 bases in between. The CDR3 DNA is TGTGCCAGCAGTGACAGGTCGGGTTTCGCCGGGGAGCTGTTTTTT. This gives the protein CASSDRSGFAGELFF.

At least ten counts were recorded for this clonotype. J is TRBJ2-7 and V is TRBV27; a possible D gene is TRBD2 (6 bases). Trimming shortened V by 2 bases and J by 6 bases, and 17 bases separated the two germline ends. CDR1 and CDR2 (germline): MNHEY, SMNVEV (reference sequence). The CDR3 runs 15 residues. The CDR3 DNA reads as TGTGCCAGCAGTTTAGGACCCCGGGACTCGGTCGAGCAGTACTTC. Its protein is CASSLGPRDSVEQYF.

This chain joins TRBV4-3 and TRBJ2-5; no definite D call. The V gene's germline CDR1 is LGHNA and CDR2 YSLEER. The CDR3 spans 16 residues. The V end was cut by 0 bases, the J end by 5 bases, with 16 bases between. CDR3 bases: TGCGCCAGCAGCCAAGAGGCGGTCGGATCGCATGAGACCCAGTACTTC. Protein product: CASSQEAVGSHETQYF.